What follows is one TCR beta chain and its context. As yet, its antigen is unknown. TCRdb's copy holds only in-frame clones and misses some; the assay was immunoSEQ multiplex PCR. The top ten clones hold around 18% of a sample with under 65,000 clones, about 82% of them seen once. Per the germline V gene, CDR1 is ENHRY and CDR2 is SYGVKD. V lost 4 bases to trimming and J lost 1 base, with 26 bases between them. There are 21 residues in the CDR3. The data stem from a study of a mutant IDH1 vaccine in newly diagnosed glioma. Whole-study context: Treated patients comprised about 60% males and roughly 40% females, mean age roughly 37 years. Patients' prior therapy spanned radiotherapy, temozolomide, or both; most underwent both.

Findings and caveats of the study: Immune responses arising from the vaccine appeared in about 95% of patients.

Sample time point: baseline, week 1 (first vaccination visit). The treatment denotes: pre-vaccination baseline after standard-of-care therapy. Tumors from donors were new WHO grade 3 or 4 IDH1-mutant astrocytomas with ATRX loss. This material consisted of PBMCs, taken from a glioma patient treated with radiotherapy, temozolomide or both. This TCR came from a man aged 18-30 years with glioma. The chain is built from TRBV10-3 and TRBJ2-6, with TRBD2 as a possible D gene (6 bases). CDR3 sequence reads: CAISGAGMAPGSVSGANVLTF. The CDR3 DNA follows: TGTGCCATCAGTGGGGCGGGGATGGCTCCAGGGAGCGTATCTGGGGCCAACGTCCTGACTTTC.